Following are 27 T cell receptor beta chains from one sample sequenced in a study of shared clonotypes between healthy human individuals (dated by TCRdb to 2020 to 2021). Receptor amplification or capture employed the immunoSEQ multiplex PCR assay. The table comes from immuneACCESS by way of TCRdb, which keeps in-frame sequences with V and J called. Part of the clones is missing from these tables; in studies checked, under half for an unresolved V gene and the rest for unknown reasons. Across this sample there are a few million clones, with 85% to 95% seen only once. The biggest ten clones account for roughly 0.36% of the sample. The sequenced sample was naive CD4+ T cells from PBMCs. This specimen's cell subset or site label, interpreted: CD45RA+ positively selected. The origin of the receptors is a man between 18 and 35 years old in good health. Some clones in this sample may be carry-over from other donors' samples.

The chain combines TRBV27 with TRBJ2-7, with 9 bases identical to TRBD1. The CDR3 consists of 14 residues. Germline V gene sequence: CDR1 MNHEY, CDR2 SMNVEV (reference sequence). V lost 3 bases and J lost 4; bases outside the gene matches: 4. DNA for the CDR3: TGTGCCAGCAGTTTCACAGGGGGCGGGTACGAGCAGTACTTC. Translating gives CASSFTGGGYEQYF.

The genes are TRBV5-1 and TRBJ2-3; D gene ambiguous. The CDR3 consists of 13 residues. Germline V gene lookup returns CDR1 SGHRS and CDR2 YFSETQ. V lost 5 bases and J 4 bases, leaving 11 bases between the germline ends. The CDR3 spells CASRMTMADTQYF. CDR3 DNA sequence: TGCGCCAGCAGAATGACGATGGCAGATACGCAGTATTTT.

The CDR3 sequence: CASIRLAEAFF. Written as DNA, the CDR3 is TGTGCCAGTATCCGGCTCGCTGAAGCTTTCTTT. The gene calls are TRBV28 and TRBJ1-1; D is uncertain. Trimming stripped 9 bases from V and 6 bases from J, with 11 bases between. The CDR3 has 11 residues. The germline gives CDR1 MDHEN, CDR2 SYDVKM.

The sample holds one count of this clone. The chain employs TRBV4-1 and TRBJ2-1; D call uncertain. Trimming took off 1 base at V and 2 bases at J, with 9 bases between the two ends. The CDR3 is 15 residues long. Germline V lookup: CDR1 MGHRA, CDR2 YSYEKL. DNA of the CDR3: TGCGCCAGCAGCCAAGGCCGAGGAACCTACAATGAGCAGTTCTTC. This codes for CASSQGRGTYNEQFF.

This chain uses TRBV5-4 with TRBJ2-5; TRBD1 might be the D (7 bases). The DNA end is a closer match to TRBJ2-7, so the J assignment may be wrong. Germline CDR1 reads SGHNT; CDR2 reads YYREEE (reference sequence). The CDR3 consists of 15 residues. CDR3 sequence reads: CASSPTTGRQSEQYF. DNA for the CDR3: TGTGCCAGCAGCCCGACGACAGGGAGGCAAAGCGAGCAGTACTTC.

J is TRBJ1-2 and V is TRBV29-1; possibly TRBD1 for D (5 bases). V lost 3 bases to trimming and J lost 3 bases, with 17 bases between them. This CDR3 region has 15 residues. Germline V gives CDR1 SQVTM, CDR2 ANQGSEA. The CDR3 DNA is TGCAGCGTTGAGAGGGGCGTCCGGGGGGACTATGGCTACACCTTC. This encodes CSVERGVRGDYGYTF.

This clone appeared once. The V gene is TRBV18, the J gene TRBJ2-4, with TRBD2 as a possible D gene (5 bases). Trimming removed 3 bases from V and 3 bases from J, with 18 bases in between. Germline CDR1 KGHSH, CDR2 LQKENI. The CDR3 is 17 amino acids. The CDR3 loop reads CASSPLGSMTIKNIQYF. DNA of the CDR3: TGTGCCAGCTCACCCTTGGGGAGCATGACTATCAAAAACATTCAGTACTTC. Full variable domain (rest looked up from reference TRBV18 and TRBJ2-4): NAGVMQNPRHLVRRRGQEARLRCSPMKGHSHVYWYRQLPEEGLKFMVYLQKENIIDESGMPKERFSAEFPKEGPSILRIQQVVRGDSAAYFCASSPLGSMTIKNIQYFGAGTRLSVL.

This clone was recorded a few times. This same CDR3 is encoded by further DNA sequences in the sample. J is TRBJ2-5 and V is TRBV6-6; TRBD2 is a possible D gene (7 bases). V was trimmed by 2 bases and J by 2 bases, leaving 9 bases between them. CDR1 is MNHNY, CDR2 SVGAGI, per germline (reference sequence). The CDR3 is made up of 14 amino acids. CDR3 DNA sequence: TGTGCCAGCAGTTACGCGGGGGCGCAAGAGACCCAGTACTTC. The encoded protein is CASSYAGAQETQYF.

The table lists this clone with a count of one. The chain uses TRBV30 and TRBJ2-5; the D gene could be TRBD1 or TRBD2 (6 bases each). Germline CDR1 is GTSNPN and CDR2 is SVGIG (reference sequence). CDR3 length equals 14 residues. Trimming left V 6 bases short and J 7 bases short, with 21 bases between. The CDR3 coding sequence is TGTGCCTGCCAATCAGGCGGGGACACCCGGACCCAGTACTTC. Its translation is CACQSGGDTRTQYF. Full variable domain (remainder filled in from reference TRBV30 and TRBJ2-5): SQTIHQWPATLVQPVGSPLSLECTVEGTSNPNLYWYRQAAGRGLQLLFYSVGIGQISSEVPQNLSASRPQDRQFILSSKKLLLSDSGFYLCACQSGGDTRTQYFGPGTRLLVL.

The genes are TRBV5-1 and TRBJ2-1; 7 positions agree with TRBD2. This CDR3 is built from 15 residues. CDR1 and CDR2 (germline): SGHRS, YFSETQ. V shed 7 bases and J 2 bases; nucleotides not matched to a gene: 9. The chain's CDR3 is CASRRASGPYNEQFF. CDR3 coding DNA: TGCGCCAGCCGACGGGCTAGCGGTCCCTACAATGAGCAGTTCTTC.

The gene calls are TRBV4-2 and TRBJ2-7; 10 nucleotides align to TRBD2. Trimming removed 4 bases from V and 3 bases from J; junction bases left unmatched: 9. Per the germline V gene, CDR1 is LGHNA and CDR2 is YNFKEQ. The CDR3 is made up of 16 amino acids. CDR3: CASSRSNPSGSYEQYF. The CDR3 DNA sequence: TGTGCCAGCAGCCGATCGAACCCTAGCGGGAGCTACGAGCAGTACTTC.

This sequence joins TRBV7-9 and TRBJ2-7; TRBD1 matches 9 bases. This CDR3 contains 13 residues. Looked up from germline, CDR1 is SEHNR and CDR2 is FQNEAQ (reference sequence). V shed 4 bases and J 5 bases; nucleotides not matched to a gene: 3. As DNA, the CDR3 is TGTGCCAGCAGCTCGGGACAGGGTAACGAGCAGTACTTC. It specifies CASSSGQGNEQYF.

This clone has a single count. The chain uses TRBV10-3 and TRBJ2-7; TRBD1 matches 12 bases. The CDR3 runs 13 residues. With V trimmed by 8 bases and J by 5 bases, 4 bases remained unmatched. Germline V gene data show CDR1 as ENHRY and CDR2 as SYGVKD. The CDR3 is CAIGGQGANEQYF. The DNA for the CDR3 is TGTGCCATCGGGGGACAGGGGGCTAACGAGCAGTACTTC.

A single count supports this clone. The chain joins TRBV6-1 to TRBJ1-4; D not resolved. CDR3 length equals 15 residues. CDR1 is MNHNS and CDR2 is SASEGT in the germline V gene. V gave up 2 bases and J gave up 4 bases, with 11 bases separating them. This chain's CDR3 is CASSEWGGINEKLFF. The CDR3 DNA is TGTGCCAGCAGTGAATGGGGAGGAATTAATGAAAAACTGTTTTTT.

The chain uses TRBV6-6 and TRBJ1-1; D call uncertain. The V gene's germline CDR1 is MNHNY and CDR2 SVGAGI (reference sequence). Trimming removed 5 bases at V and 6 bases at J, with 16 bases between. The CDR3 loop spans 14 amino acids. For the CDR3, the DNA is TGTGCCAGCAGTCTTAAGGGTTGGCAACCTGAAGCTTTCTTT. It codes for CASSLKGWQPEAFF.

CDR3 sequence reads: CAISGDTQETQYF. In DNA form, the CDR3 reads TGTGCCATCAGTGGAGATACACAAGAGACCCAGTACTTC. The rearrangement joins TRBV10-3 to TRBJ2-5; D call uncertain. The germline V and J ends were trimmed by 4 bases and 2 bases, with 8 bases remaining between them. This CDR3 is 13 amino acids long. Looked up from germline, CDR1 is ENHRY and CDR2 is SYGVKD.

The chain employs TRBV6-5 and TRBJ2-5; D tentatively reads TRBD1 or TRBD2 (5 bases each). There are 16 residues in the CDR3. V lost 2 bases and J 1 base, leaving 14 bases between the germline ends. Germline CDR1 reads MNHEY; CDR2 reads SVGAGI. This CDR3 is CASSYHLGVGQETQYF. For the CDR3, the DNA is TGTGCCAGCAGTTACCACCTGGGGGTGGGCCAAGAGACCCAGTACTTC.

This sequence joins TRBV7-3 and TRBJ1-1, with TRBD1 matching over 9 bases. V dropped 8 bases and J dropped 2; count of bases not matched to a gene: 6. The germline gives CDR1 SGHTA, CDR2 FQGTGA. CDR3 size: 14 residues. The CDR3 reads CASGQGQLNTEAFF. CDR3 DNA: TGTGCCAGCGGACAGGGGCAACTTAACACTGAAGCTTTCTTT.

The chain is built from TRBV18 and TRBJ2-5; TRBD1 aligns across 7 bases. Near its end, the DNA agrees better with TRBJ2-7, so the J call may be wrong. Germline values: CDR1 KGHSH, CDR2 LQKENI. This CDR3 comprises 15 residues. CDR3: CASSPSTGAPGEQYF. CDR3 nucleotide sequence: TGTGCCAGCTCACCCTCCACAGGGGCGCCAGGCGAGCAGTACTTC.

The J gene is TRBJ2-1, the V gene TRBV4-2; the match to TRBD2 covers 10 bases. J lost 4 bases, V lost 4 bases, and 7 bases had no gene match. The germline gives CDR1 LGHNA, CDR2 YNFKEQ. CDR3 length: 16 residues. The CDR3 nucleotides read TGTGCCAGCAGCCGCACTAGCGGGAACACTTACAATGAGCAGTTCTTC. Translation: CASSRTSGNTYNEQFF.

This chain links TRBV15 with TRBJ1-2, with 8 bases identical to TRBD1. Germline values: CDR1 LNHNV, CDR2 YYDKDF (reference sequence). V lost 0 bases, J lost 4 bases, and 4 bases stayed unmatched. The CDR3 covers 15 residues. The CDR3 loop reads CATSRDPGTGYGYTF. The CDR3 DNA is TGTGCCACCAGCAGAGATCCCGGGACAGGCTATGGCTACACCTTC.

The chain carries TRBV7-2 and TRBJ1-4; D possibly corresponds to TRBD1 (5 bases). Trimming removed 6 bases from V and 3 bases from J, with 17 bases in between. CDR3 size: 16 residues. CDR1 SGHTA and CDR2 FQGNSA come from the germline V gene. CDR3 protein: CASRPQGFGANEKLFF. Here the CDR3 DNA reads TGTGCCAGCAGACCCCAGGGTTTTGGGGCTAATGAAAAACTGTTTTTT. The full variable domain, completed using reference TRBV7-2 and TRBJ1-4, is GAGVSQSPSNKVTEKGKDVELRCDPISGHTALYWYRQSLGQGLEFLIYFQGNSAPDKSGLPSDRFSAERTGGSVSTLTIQRTQQEDSAVYLCASRPQGFGANEKLFFGSGTQLSVL.

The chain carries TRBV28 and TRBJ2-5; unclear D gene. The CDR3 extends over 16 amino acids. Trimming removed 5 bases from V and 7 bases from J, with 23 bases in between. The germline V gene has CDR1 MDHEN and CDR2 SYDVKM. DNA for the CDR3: TGTGCCAGCAGTAACCCTAAGCCGACTGTCCTGGGGACCCAGTACTTC. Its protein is CASSNPKPTVLGTQYF.

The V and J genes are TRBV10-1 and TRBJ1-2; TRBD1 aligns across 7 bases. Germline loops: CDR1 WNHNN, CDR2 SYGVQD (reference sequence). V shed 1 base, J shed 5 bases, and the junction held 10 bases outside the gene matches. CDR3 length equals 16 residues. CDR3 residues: CASSEYPGTALYGYTF. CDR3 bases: TGCGCCAGCAGTGAGTATCCCGGGACAGCCTTATATGGCTACACCTTC.

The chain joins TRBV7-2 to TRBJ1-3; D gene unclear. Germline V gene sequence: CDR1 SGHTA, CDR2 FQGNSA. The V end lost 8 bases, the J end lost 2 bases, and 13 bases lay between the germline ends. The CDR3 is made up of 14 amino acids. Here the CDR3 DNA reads TGTGCCAGCGGAGCCGTACCGACTGGAAACACCATATATTTT. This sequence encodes CASGAVPTGNTIYF.

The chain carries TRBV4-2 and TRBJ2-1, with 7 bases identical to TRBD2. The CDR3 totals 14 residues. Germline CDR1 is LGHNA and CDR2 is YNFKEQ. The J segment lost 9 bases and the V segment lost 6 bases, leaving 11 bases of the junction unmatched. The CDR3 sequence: CASSITSGIVEQFF. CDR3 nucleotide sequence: TGTGCCAGCAGTATTACGAGCGGGATAGTTGAGCAGTTCTTC.

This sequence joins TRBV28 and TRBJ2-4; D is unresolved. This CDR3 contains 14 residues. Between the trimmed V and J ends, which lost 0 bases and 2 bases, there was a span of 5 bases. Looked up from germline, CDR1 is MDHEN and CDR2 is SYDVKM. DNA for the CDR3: TGTGCCAGCAGTTTATGGGGTTCCAAAAACATTCAGTACTTC. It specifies CASSLWGSKNIQYF. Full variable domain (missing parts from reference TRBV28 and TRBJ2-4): DVKVTQSSRYLVKRTGEKVFLECVQDMDHENMFWYRQDPGLGLRLIYFSYDVKMKEKGDIPEGYSVSREKKERFSLILESASTNQTSMYLCASSLWGSKNIQYFGAGTRLSVL.